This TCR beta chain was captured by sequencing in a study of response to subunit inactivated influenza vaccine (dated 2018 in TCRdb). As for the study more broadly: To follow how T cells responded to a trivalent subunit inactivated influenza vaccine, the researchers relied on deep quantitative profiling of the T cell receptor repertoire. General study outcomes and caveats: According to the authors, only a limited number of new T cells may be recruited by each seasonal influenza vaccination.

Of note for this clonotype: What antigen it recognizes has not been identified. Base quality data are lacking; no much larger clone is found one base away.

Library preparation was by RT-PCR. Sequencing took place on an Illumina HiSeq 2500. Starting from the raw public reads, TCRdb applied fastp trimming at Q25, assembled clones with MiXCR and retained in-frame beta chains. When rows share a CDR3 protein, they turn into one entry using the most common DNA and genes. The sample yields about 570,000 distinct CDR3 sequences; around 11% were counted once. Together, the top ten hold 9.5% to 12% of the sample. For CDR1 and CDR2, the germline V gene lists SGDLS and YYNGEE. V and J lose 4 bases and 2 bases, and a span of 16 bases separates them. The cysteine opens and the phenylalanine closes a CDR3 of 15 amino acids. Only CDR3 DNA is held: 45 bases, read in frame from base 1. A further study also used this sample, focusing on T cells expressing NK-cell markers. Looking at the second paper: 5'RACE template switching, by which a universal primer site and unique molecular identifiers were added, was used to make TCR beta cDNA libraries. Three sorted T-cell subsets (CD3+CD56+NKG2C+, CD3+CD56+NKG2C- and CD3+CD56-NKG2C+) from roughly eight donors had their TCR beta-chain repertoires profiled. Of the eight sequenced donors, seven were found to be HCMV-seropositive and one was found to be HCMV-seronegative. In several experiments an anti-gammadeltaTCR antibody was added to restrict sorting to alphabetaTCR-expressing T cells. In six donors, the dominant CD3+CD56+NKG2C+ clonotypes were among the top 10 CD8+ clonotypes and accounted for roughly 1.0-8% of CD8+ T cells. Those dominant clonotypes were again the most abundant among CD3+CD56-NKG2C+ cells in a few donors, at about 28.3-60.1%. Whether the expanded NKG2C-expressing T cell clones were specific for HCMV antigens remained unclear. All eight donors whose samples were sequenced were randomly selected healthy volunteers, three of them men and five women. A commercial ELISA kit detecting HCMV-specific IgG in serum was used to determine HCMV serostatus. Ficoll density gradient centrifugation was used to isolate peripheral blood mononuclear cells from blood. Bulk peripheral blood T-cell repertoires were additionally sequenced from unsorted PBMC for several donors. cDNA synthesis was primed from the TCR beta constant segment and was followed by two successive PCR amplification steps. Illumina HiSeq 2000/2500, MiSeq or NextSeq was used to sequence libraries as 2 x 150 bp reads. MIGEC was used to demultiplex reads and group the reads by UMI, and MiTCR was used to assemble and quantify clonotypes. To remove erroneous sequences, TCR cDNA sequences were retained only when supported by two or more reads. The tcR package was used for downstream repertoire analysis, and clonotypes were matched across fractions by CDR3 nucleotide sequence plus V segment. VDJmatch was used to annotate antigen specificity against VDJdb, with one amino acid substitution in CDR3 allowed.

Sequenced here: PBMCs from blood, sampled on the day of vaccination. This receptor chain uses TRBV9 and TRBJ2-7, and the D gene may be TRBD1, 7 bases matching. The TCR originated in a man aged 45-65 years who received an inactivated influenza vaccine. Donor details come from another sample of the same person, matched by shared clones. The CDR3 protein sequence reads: CASSPGGNGPYEQYF. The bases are TGTGCCAGCAGCCCAGGGGGGAACGGGCCCTACGAGCAGTACTTC. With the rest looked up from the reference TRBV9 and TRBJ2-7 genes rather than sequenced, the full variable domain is DSGVTQTPKHLITATGQRVTLRCSPRSGDLSVYWYQQSLDQGLQFLIQYYNGEERAKGNILERFSAQQFPDLHSELNLSSLELGDSALYFCASSPGGNGPYEQYFGPGTRLTVT.